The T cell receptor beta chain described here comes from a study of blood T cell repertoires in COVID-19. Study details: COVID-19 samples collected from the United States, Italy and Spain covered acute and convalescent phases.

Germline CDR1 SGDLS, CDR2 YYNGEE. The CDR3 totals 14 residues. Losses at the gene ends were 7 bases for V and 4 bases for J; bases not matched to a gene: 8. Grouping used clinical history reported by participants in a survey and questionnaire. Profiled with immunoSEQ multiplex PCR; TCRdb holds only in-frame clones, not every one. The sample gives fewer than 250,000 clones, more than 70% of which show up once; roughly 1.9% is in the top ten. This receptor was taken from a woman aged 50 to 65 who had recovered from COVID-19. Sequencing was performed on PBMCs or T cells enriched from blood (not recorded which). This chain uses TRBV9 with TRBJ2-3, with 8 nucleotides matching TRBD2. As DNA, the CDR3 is TGTGCCAGCCAAGCCAGCGGGAGTTCAGATACGCAGTATTTT. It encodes CASQASGSSDTQYF.